Listed below are T cell receptor beta chains from one sample, sequenced in a study of T cells after posttransplantation cyclophosphamide. Assay used: immunoSEQ multiplex PCR; TCRdb lists only in-frame clones, some missing. The sample includes about 28,000 clones, 86% of them seen just once. The specimen sequenced was PBMCs. These receptors all stem from a man between 45 and 60 years old. Both conserved end residues are part of each CDR3. A D gene is named only where the DNA matches it firmly. Clone size, where shown, is once, few, many, or a class for clones that have expanded.

V gene: TRBV5-1
J gene: TRBJ1-1
clone size: .
D gene: .
CDR3 length: 12
CDR3 protein: CASSYGGTEAFF
CDR3 DNA: TGCGCCAGCAGCTATGGAGGGACTGAAGCTTTCTTT

V gene: TRBV5-4
J gene: TRBJ2-5
clone size: .
D gene: .
CDR3 length: 13
CDR3 protein: CASSLASQETQYF
CDR3 DNA: TGTGCCAGCAGCTTGGCCTCCCAAGAGACCCAGTACTTC

V gene: TRBV21-1
J gene: TRBJ2-7
clone size: once
D gene: .
CDR3 length: 14
CDR3 protein: CASNQDREGNEQYF
CDR3 DNA: TGTGCCAGCAACCAGGACAGGGAAGGAAACGAGCAGTACTTC

V gene: TRBV30
J gene: TRBJ2-7
clone size: .
D gene: TRBD1
CDR3 length: 16
CDR3 protein: CAWSYLGTGATYEQYF
CDR3 DNA: TGTGCCTGGAGTTATTTAGGGACAGGGGCTACCTACGAGCAGTACTTC

V gene: TRBV28
J gene: TRBJ1-2
clone size: once
D gene: TRBD1
CDR3 length: 15
CDR3 protein: CASSQVRGRGYGYTF
CDR3 DNA: TGTGCCAGCAGTCAAGTCAGGGGGCGCGGGTATGGCTACACCTTC

V gene: TRBV4-1
J gene: TRBJ1-5
clone size: .
D gene: .
CDR3 length: 14
CDR3 protein: CASSQDHSSQPQHF
CDR3 DNA: TGCGCCAGCAGCCAAGATCACAGCAGTCAGCCCCAGCATTTT

V gene: TRBV7-5
J gene: TRBJ2-4
clone size: .
D gene: .
CDR3 length: 13
CDR3 protein: CARGRGVKNIQYF
CDR3 DNA: TGTGCCAGAGGGCGGGGTGTCAAAAACATTCAGTACTTC

V gene: TRBV10-2
J gene: TRBJ2-1
clone size: .
D gene: .
CDR3 length: 19
CDR3 protein: CASSEPRPSMPSTYNEQFF
CDR3 DNA: TGCGCCAGCAGTGAGCCGAGGCCCTCCATGCCCTCTACCTACAATGAGCAGTTCTTC

V gene: TRBV28
J gene: TRBJ1-6
clone size: .
D gene: .
CDR3 length: 13
CDR3 protein: CASSSQRRSPLHF
CDR3 DNA: TGTGCCAGCAGTTCCCAAAGGAGATCACCCCTCCACTTT

V gene: TRBV7-9
J gene: TRBJ2-3
clone size: .
D gene: TRBD1
CDR3 length: 16
CDR3 protein: CASSLALGTVADTQYF
CDR3 DNA: TGTGCCAGCAGCTTAGCACTAGGGACAGTAGCAGATACGCAGTATTTT

V gene: TRBV7-2
J gene: TRBJ1-2
clone size: .
D gene: .
CDR3 length: 15
CDR3 protein: CASSLPGRGSYGYTF
CDR3 DNA: TGTGCCAGCAGCTTACCGGGCAGGGGTTCCTATGGCTACACCTTC

V gene: TRBV6-5
J gene: TRBJ1-4
clone size: .
D gene: .
CDR3 length: 15
CDR3 protein: CASSYSIRGEEKLFF
CDR3 DNA: TGTGCCAGCAGTTACTCGATCCGGGGGGAGGAAAAACTGTTTTTT

V gene: TRBV4-2
J gene: TRBJ1-3
clone size: .
D gene: TRBD1
CDR3 length: 15
CDR3 protein: CASSKEQGAWNTIYF
CDR3 DNA: TGTGCCAGCAGCAAAGAGCAGGGGGCTTGGAACACCATATATTTT

V gene: TRBV5-1
J gene: TRBJ2-6
clone size: .
D gene: .
CDR3 length: 14
CDR3 protein: CASSQGSGANVLTF
CDR3 DNA: TGCGCCAGCAGCCAGGGATCTGGGGCCAACGTCCTGACTTTC

V gene: TRBV28
J gene: TRBJ2-4
clone size: .
D gene: TRBD1
CDR3 length: 15
CDR3 protein: CASSSQGAAKNIQYF
CDR3 DNA: TGTGCCAGCAGTTCACAGGGGGCGGCCAAAAACATTCAGTACTTC

V gene: TRBV5-8
J gene: TRBJ1-4
clone size: few
D gene: .
CDR3 length: 15
CDR3 protein: CASSLGNRANEKLFF
CDR3 DNA: TGTGCCAGCAGCTTGGGGAACAGGGCAAATGAAAAACTGTTTTTT

V gene: TRBV30
J gene: TRBJ1-2
clone size: once
D gene: .
CDR3 length: 12
CDR3 protein: CAWSGTLRGYTF
CDR3 DNA: TGTGCCTGGTCCGGGACACTCAGAGGCTACACCTTC

V gene: TRBV4-3
J gene: TRBJ2-5
clone size: .
D gene: .
CDR3 length: 16
CDR3 protein: CASSQEGRGMAGTQYF
CDR3 DNA: TGCGCCAGCAGCCAAGAAGGGCGGGGCATGGCGGGGACCCAGTACTTC

V gene: TRBV9
J gene: TRBJ2-2
clone size: .
D gene: .
CDR3 length: 16
CDR3 protein: CASSVAPAGMVGELFF
CDR3 DNA: TGTGCCAGCAGCGTCGCCCCTGCGGGAATGGTCGGGGAGCTGTTTTTT

V gene: TRBV5-1
J gene: TRBJ2-7
clone size: .
D gene: .
CDR3 length: 14
CDR3 protein: CASSFSGGAYEQYF
CDR3 DNA: TGCGCCAGCAGCTTTAGCGGAGGTGCCTACGAGCAGTACTTC

V gene: TRBV28
J gene: TRBJ2-7
clone size: .
D gene: .
CDR3 length: 15
CDR3 protein: CASSLGSAGPTGEYF
CDR3 DNA: TGTGCCAGCAGTTTAGGGTCGGCGGGACCAACCGGGGAGTACTTC

V gene: TRBV11-2
J gene: TRBJ1-2
clone size: .
D gene: .
CDR3 length: 14
CDR3 protein: CASSLSAGSYGYTF
CDR3 DNA: TGTGCCAGCAGCTTGTCCGCGGGTAGCTATGGCTACACCTTC

V gene: TRBV11-3
J gene: TRBJ2-2
clone size: .
D gene: TRBD1
CDR3 length: 14
CDR3 protein: CASSLTGETGELFF
CDR3 DNA: TGTGCCAGCAGCTTAACAGGGGAAACCGGGGAGCTGTTTTTT

V gene: TRBV10-3
J gene: TRBJ2-5
clone size: .
D gene: TRBD1
CDR3 length: 14
CDR3 protein: CAIRSDTGEETQYF
CDR3 DNA: TGTGCCATCAGGTCGGACACAGGGGAAGAGACCCAGTACTTC

V gene: TRBV7-3
J gene: TRBJ2-1
clone size: .
D gene: TRBD2
CDR3 length: 18
CDR3 protein: CASSLRGSGANSYNEQFF
CDR3 DNA: TGTGCCAGCAGCTTAAGGGGTAGCGGGGCTAACTCCTACAATGAGCAGTTCTTC

V gene: TRBV9
J gene: TRBJ1-1
clone size: .
D gene: .
CDR3 length: 13
CDR3 protein: CASSVRGGTEAFF
CDR3 DNA: TGTGCCAGCAGCGTCCGGGGTGGCACTGAAGCTTTCTTT